The clone carrying this T cell receptor (beta chain) was seen once. The table came from immunoSEQ multiplex PCR; TCRdb's copy has only in-frame clones and leaves some out. The table lists around 8,900 clones, about nine tenths of them singletons, with approximately 51% in the top ten. The germline CDR1 and CDR2 sequences are SNHLY and FYNNEI. CDR3 length: 14 amino acids. Germline trimming cut 6 bases from V and 6 bases from J; bases unmatched to any gene: 6. This sample is drawn from a study of STAT5B mutations in CD4+ large granular lymphocyte leukemia. V gene TRBV2 combines with J gene TRBJ2-3; 10 positions match TRBD2. The clonotype was recovered from a woman between 65 and 79 years old with CD4+ T-cell large granular lymphocyte leukemia. Sequenced material: PBMCs. The CDR3: CASRQGTSADTQYF. CDR3 coding DNA: TGTGCCAGCAGGCAGGGGACTAGCGCGGATACGCAGTATTTT.